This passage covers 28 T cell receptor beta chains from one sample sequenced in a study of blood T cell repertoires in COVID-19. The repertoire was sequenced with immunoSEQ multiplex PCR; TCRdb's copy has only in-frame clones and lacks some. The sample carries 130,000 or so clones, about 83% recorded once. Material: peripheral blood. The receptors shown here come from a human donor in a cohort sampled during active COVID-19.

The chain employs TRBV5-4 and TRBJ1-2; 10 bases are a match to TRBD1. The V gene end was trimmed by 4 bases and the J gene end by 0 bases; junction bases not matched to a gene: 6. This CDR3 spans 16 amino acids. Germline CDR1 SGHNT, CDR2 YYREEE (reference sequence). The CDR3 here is CASSGQGQGTNYGYTF. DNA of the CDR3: TGTGCCAGCAGCGGACAGGGACAGGGGACTAACTATGGCTACACCTTC.

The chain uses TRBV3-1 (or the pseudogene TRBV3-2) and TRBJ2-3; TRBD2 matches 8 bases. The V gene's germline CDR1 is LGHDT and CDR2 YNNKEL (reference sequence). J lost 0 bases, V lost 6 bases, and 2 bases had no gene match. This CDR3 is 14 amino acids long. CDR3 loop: CASSRTSSTDTQYF. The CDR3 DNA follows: TGTGCCAGCAGTCGGACTAGCAGCACAGATACGCAGTATTTT.

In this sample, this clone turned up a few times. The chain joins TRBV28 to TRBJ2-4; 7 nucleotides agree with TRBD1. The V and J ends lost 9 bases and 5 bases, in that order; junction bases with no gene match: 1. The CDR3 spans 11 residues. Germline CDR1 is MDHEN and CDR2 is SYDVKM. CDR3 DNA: TGTGCCAGTCAGGGGGAAAACATTCAGTACTTC. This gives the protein CASQGENIQYF.

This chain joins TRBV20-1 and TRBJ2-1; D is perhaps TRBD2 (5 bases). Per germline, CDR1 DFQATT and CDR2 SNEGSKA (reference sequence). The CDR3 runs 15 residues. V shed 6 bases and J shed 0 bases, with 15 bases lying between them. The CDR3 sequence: CSASGERISYNEQFF. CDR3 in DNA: TGCAGTGCCAGTGGGGAGCGGATCTCCTACAATGAGCAGTTCTTC.

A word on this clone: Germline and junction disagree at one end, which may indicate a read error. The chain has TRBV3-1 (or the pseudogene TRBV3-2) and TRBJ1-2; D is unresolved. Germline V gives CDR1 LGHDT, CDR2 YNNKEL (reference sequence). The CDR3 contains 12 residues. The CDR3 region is CASSQVRWQRDF. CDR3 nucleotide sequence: TGTGCCAGCAGCCAAGTGCGCTGGCAGCGGGACTTC.

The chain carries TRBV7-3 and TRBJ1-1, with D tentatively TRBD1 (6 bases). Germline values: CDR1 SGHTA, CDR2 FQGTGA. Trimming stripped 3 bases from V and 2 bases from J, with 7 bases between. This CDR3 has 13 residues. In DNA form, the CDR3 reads TGTGCCAGCAGCTTGGACAGCAACACTGAAGCTTTCTTT. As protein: CASSLDSNTEAFF.

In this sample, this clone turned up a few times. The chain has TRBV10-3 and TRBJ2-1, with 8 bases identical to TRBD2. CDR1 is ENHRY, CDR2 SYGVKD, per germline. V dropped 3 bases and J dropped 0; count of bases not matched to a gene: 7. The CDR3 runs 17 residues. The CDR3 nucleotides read TGTGCCATCAGTGACTGGACCGGGGGGGGCTCCTACAATGAGCAGTTCTTC. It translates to CAISDWTGGGSYNEQFF.

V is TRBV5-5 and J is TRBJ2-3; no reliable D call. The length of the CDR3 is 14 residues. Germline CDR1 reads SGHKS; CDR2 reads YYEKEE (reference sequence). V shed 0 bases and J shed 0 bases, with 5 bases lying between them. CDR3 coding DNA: TGTGCCAGCAGCTTGGACAGAAGCACAGATACGCAGTATTTT. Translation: CASSLDRSTDTQYF.

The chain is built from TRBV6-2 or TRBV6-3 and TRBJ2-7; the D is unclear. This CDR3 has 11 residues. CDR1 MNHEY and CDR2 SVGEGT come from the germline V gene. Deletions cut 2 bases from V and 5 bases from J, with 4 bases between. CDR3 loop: CASSYPDEQYF. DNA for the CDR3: TGTGCCAGCAGTTACCCTGACGAGCAGTACTTC.

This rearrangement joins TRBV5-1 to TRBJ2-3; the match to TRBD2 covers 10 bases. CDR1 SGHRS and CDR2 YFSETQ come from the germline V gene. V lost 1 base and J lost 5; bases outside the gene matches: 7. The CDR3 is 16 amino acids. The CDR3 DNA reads TGCGCCAGCAGCTTGTTCTCTAGCGGGAGTTTAGATACGCAGTATTTT. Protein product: CASSLFSSGSLDTQYF.

CDR3 amino acids: CSVEGEALTLTNYGYTF. The CDR3 nucleotides read TGCAGCGTTGAAGGCGAAGCTCTCACGTTAACTAACTATGGCTACACCTTC. The chain joins TRBV29-1 to TRBJ1-2, with D uncertain. V shed 1 base and J shed 0 bases, with 18 bases lying between them. This CDR3 spans 17 amino acids. Germline V gives CDR1 SQVTM, CDR2 ANQGSEA.

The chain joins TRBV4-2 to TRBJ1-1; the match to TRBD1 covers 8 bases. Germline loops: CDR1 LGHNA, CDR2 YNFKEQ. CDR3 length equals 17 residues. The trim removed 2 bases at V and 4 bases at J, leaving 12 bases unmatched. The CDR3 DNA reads TGTGCCAGCAGCCAACCCCGACAGGGGCGAATTGGCACTGAAGCTTTCTTT. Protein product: CASSQPRQGRIGTEAFF.

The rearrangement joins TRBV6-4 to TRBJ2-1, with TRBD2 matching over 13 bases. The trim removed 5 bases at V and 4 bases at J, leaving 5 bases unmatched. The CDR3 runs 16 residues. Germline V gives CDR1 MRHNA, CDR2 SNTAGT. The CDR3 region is CASSLRGLAGYNEQFF. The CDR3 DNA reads TGTGCCAGCAGTCTGCGGGGACTAGCGGGGTACAATGAGCAGTTCTTC.

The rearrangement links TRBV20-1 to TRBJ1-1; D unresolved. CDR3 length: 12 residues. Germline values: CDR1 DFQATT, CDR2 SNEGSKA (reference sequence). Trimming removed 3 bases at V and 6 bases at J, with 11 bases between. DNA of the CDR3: TGCAGTGCTAGTATCAGGTTGGCTGAAGCTTTCTTT. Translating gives CSASIRLAEAFF.

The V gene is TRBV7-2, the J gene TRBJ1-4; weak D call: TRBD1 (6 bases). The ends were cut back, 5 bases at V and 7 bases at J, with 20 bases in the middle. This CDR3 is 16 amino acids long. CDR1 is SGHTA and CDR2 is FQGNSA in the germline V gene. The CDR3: CASSHPLGARIEKLFF. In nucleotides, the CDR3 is TGTGCCAGCAGCCATCCATTGGGGGCCCGTATTGAAAAACTGTTTTTT.

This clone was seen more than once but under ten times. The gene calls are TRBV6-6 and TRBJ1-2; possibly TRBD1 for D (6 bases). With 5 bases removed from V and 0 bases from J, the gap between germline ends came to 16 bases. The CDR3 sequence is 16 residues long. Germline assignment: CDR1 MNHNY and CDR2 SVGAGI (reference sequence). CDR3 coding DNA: TGTGCCAGCAGTCCCCGGACGACAGGCGCTAACTATGGCTACACCTTC. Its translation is CASSPRTTGANYGYTF.

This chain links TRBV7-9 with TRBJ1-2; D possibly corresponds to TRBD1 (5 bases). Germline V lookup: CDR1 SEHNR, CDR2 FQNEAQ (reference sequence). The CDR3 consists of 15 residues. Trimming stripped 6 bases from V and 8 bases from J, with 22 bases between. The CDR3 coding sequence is TGTGCCAGCAGTCGATCCTCGGGCCAGGGCGGCGGCTACACCTTC. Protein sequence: CASSRSSGQGGGYTF.

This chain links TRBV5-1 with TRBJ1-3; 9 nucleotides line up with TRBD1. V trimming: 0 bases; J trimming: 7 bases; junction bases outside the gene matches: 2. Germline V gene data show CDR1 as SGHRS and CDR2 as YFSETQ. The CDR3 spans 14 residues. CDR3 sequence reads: CASSLGTGANTIYF. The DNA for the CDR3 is TGCGCCAGCAGCTTGGGGACAGGGGCGAACACCATATATTTT.

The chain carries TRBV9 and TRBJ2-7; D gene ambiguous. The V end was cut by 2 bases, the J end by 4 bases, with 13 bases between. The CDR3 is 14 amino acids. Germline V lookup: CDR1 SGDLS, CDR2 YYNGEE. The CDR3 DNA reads TGTGCCAGCAGCGTCACTCCATCCGGTTACGAGCAGTACTTC. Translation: CASSVTPSGYEQYF.

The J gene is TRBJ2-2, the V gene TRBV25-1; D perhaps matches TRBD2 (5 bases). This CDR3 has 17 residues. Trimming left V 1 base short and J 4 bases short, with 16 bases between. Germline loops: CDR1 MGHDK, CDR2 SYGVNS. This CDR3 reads CASSEWARAAGTGELFF. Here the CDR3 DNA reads TGTGCCAGCAGTGAATGGGCTAGGGCCGCGGGCACCGGGGAGCTGTTTTTT.

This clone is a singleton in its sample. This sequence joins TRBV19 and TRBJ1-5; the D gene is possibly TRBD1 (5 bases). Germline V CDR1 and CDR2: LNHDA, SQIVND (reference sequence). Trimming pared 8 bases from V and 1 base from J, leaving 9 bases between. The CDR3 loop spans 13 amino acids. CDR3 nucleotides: TGTGCCAGTCGAACAGGAAGCAATCAGCCCCAGCATTTT. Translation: CASRTGSNQPQHF.

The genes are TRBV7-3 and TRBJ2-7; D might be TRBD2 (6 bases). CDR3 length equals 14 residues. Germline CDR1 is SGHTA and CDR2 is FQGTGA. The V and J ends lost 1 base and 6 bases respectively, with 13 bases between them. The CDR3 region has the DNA TGTGCCAGCAGCTTAAATAGCGGTGGACCCGAGCAGTACTTC. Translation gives CASSLNSGGPEQYF.

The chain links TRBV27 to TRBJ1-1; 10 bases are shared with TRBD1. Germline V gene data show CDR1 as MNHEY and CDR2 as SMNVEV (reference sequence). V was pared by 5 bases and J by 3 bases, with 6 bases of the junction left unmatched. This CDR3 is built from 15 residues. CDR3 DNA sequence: TGTGCCAGCAGTCCCCGGACAGGGGGATACACTGAAGCTTTCTTT. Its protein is CASSPRTGGYTEAFF.

The CDR3 DNA is TGTGCCAGTAGGGGTGGAGGGACCTCTGAGCAGTACTTC. Translation gives CASRGGGTSEQYF. The chain uses TRBV19 and TRBJ2-7; D possibly corresponds to TRBD2 (6 bases). The CDR3 covers 13 residues. Germline CDR1 LNHDA, CDR2 SQIVND (reference sequence). V lost 6 bases and J 7 bases, leaving 16 bases between the germline ends.

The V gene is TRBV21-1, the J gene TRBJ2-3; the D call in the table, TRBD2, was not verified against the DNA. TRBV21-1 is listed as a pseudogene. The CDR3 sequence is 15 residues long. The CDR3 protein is CASPILTSGGDTQYF. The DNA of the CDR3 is TGTGCCAGCCCGATTCTCACTAGCGGGGGAGATACGCAGTATTTT.

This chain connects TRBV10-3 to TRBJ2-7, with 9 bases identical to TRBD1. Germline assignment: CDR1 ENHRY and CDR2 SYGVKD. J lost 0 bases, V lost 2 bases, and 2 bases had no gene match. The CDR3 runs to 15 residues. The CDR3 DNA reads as TGTGCCATCAGTGAGGGGACAGGGCCCTCCTACGAGCAGTACTTC. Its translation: CAISEGTGPSYEQYF.

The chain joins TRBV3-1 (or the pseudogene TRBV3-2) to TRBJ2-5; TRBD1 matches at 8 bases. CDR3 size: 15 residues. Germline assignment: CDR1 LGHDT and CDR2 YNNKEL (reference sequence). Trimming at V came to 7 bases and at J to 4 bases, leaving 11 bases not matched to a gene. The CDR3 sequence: CASMGRGLGAETQYF. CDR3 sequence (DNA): TGTGCCAGCATGGGCAGGGGGCTGGGGGCAGAGACCCAGTACTTC.

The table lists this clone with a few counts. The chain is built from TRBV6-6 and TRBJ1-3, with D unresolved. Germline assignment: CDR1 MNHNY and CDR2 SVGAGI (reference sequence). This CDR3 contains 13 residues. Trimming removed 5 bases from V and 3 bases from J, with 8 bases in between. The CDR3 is CASSSLLGNTIYF. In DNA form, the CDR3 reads TGTGCCAGCAGTAGTCTACTTGGAAACACCATATATTTT.